Listed here is a single TCR beta chain. As yet, its antigen is unknown. This sample is drawn from a study of T-cell memory formation after mild COVID-19. Whole-study context: Largely donor-specific TCR clusters were found.

The study, taken as a whole, reports: Clones that shrank (day 15 to 85) were balanced CD4/CD8, whereas later expanders leaned CD4+. The pre-infection memory compartment contained some responding clones, suggesting cross-reactive memory joined.

Libraries for TCRalpha and TCRbeta carried sample barcodes and unique molecular identifiers via 5'RACE. TCRdb called the 5' RACE reads again in MiXCR, with one record for every CDR3 protein. In the table there are 400,000 to 500,000 distinct CDR3 sequences, roughly 18% of which are singletons. Germline V lookup: CDR1 SGHTA, CDR2 FQGNSA. The CDR3 contains 14 residues. J was trimmed by 7 bases and V by 6 bases; bases with no gene match: 9. The sequenced sample consisted of PBMCs or a T cell subset sorted from them (not recorded which). The sequence came from a man younger than 35 who had mild COVID-19 (a few samples of this study predate the infection). Cell type and time point are not known. This chain uses TRBV7-2 with TRBJ1-5; 7 bases agree with TRBD1. The DNA of the CDR3 is TGTGCCAGCAGTACTCGACAGGGCGTACAGCCCCAGCATTTT. It specifies CASSTRQGVQPQHF.